Shown below are 32 T cell receptor beta chains from a single sample sequenced in a study of shared clonotypes between healthy human individuals. TCRdb keeps only in-frame clones here, not all; method: immunoSEQ multiplex PCR. The sample includes approximately 2.4 million clones, more than 90% of them seen just once. Sequencing was performed on naive CD4+ T cells sorted from blood. The sample's subset: CD45RA+ positively selected. These receptors were collected from a young man in good health.

J is TRBJ1-3 and V is TRBV11-2, with a possible D match to TRBD1 (5 bases). CDR1 and CDR2 (germline): SGHAT, FQNNGV. The V end was cut by 0 bases, the J end by 0 bases, with 12 bases between. CDR3 length: 17 residues. The DNA of the CDR3 is TGTGCCAGCAGCTTAGAGGCAGGGTTCAGCTCTGGAAACACCATATATTTT. This sequence encodes CASSLEAGFSSGNTIYF.

The J gene is TRBJ1-2, the V gene TRBV2, with D possibly TRBD1 on 6 matching bases. This CDR3 is built from 13 residues. V lost 7 bases and J lost 5, with 14 bases in between. Germline V lookup: CDR1 SNHLY, CDR2 FYNNEI. The CDR3 loop reads CASKGGFGYGYTF. CDR3 sequence (DNA): TGTGCCAGCAAGGGGGGGTTCGGATATGGCTACACCTTC.

Concerning this clone: The sample has other DNA sequences that encode this CDR3 too. This chain uses TRBV5-1 with TRBJ2-5; D might be TRBD2 (7 bases). V lost 0 bases and J lost 5, with 11 bases in between. Per germline, CDR1 SGHRS and CDR2 YFSETQ. The CDR3 is 14 residues long. The CDR3 nucleotides are TGCGCCAGCAGCTTGGCGGGGGGCAGGGAGACCCAGTACTTC. Translated, it gives CASSLAGGRETQYF.

The V call is TRBV7-2, the J call TRBJ2-7; 10 bases map to TRBD2. V lost 5 bases, J lost 1 base, and 5 bases stayed unmatched. CDR1 and CDR2 from the germline V gene are SGHTA and FQGNSA. The CDR3 loop spans 15 amino acids. The CDR3: CASSRGLAFSYEQYF. The CDR3 DNA sequence: TGTGCCAGCAGCAGGGGACTAGCGTTTTCCTACGAGCAGTACTTC.

The J gene is TRBJ1-5, the V gene TRBV2; D gene unclear. Trimming stripped 0 bases from V and 2 bases from J, with 5 bases between. The CDR3 is made up of 14 amino acids. CDR1 and CDR2 from the germline V gene are SNHLY and FYNNEI. CDR3 in DNA: TGTGCCAGCAGTGAAGCTCCGGGCAATCAGCCCCAGCATTTT. It translates to CASSEAPGNQPQHF.

The chain couples TRBV5-6 to TRBJ1-1, with D unclear. V dropped 0 bases and J dropped 1 base, with 7 bases sitting between them. The CDR3 runs to 14 residues. Per the germline V gene, CDR1 is SGHDT and CDR2 is YYEEEE. The CDR3 reads CASSLGHGNTEAFF. In DNA, the CDR3 is TGTGCCAGCAGCTTGGGACACGGGAACACTGAAGCTTTCTTT.

CDR3 bases: TGTGCCAGCAGTGAGGGGGCGCAAATTCAGCCCCAGCATTTT. It codes for CASSEGAQIQPQHF. This rearrangement joins TRBV2 to TRBJ1-5; perhaps TRBD1 as D (6 bases). Looked up from germline, CDR1 is SNHLY and CDR2 is FYNNEI. This CDR3 region has 14 residues. V lost 3 bases, J lost 6 bases, and 12 bases lay in between.

The gene calls are TRBV5-1 and TRBJ2-7; 10 bases fit TRBD2. The ends lost 0 bases at V and 7 bases at J; junction bases unmatched: 4. The CDR3 length is 14 residues. From germline, CDR1 is SGHRS and CDR2 YFSETQ. The CDR3 is CASSLGAGGREQYF. As DNA, the CDR3 is TGCGCCAGCAGCTTGGGAGCGGGAGGGCGGGAGCAGTACTTC.

The V and J genes are TRBV10-2 and TRBJ2-7, with 9 bases lining up with TRBD1. Germline trimming cut 2 bases from V and 5 bases from J; bases unmatched to any gene: 7. The CDR3 sequence is 15 residues long. Germline CDR1 WSHSY, CDR2 SAAADI. The DNA for the CDR3 is TGCGCCAGCAGTGAGGGACAGGGGATATGGGACGAGCAGTACTTC. As protein: CASSEGQGIWDEQYF.

The chain employs TRBV30 and TRBJ2-1, with D possibly being TRBD1 (6 bases). V was clipped by 3 bases and J by 0 bases, with 15 bases between them. The CDR3 extends over 16 amino acids. Germline V gene lookup returns CDR1 GTSNPN and CDR2 SVGIG (reference sequence). The CDR3 DNA sequence: TGTGCCTGGAGCCCCAAAGGGGGAAGCTCCTACAATGAGCAGTTCTTC. Encoded protein: CAWSPKGGSSYNEQFF.

V and J are TRBV7-9 and TRBJ2-7, with D possibly being TRBD1 or TRBD2 (6 bases each). CDR1 is SEHNR, CDR2 FQNEAQ, per germline (reference sequence). This CDR3 has 15 amino acids. V was trimmed by 5 bases and J by 8 bases, leaving 22 bases between them. In DNA form, the CDR3 reads TGTGCCAGCAGCCCTTGGGGGGACACTAAAGAACAGCAGTACTTC. Translation: CASSPWGDTKEQQYF.

This rearrangement joins TRBV2 to TRBJ2-7; D tentatively reads TRBD1 or TRBD2 (6 bases each). The ends were cut back, 4 bases at V and 4 bases at J, with 14 bases in the middle. Germline V CDR1 and CDR2: SNHLY, FYNNEI. The CDR3 contains 14 residues. The CDR3 region is CASSAGGPGYEQYF. The CDR3 region has the DNA TGTGCCAGCAGTGCTGGGGGGCCAGGATACGAGCAGTACTTC.

The chain links TRBV10-3 to TRBJ2-3, with 7 bases identical to TRBD1. The V gene end was trimmed by 2 bases and the J gene end by 2 bases; junction bases not matched to a gene: 7. The CDR3 runs 16 residues. Germline lookup yields CDR1 ENHRY and CDR2 SYGVKD. CDR3 in DNA: TGTGCCATCAGTGAGACGACAGGGTCCGCCACAGATACGCAGTATTTT. The encoded protein is CAISETTGSATDTQYF.

The rearrangement joins TRBV4-1 to TRBJ2-2, with no clear D. The CDR3 extends over 16 amino acids. With 4 bases removed from V and 1 base from J, the gap between germline ends came to 13 bases. The germline gives CDR1 MGHRA, CDR2 YSYEKL. DNA of the CDR3: TGCGCCAGCAGCCCCGAGCCTCCGGAGAACACCGGGGAGCTGTTTTTT. Protein product: CASSPEPPENTGELFF.

The CDR3 spells CASRLTGMNTGELFF. The CDR3, as DNA: TGCGCCAGCAGACTTACAGGAATGAACACCGGGGAGCTGTTTTTT. This rearrangement joins TRBV5-1 to TRBJ2-2; TRBD1 might be the D (5 bases). V was pared by 5 bases and J by 1 base, with 12 bases between. The CDR3 has 15 amino acids. The germline V gene has CDR1 SGHRS and CDR2 YFSETQ. The full variable domain, its missing parts supplied by reference TRBV5-1 and TRBJ2-2, is KAGVTQTPRYLIKTRGQQVTLSCSPISGHRSVSWYQQTPGQGLQFLFEYFSETQRNKGNFPGRFSGRQFSNSRSEMNVSTLELGDSALYLCASRLTGMNTGELFFGEGSRLTVL.

Here the CDR3 DNA reads TGCGCCAGCAGCCAAGGGACTAGCGGATGGTACGAGCAGTACTTC. It codes for CASSQGTSGWYEQYF. V usage is TRBV4-3 and J usage is TRBJ2-7, with 10 bases aligning to TRBD2. Germline V gene lookup returns CDR1 LGHNA and CDR2 YSLEER. The CDR3 runs to 15 residues. The ends lost 1 base at V and 4 bases at J; junction bases unmatched: 4.

The CDR3: CASTLKTGAGNTIYF. Here the CDR3 DNA reads TGTGCCAGCACCCTAAAAACAGGGGCTGGAAACACCATATATTTT. This chain links TRBV21-1 with TRBJ1-3; TRBD1 reflects the table's D call only, with no check against the DNA. TRBV21-1 has pseudogene status. The CDR3 runs 15 residues.

The CDR3 DNA sequence: TGTGCCAGCAGTTCAACAGCGTACTACGAGCAGTACTTC. Residues: CASSSTAYYEQYF. The chain recombines TRBV6-5 with TRBJ2-7; D uncertain. Germline V gene sequence: CDR1 MNHEY, CDR2 SVGAGI. Trimming took off 4 bases at V and 3 bases at J, with 10 bases between the two ends. The CDR3 has 13 amino acids.

A note on this clone: Other nucleotide sequences from this sample produce the same CDR3. The chain carries TRBV20-1 and TRBJ2-1; D is perhaps TRBD2 (5 bases). The CDR3 extends over 10 amino acids. V was pared by 3 bases and J by 9 bases, with 6 bases between. Germline CDR1 DFQATT, CDR2 SNEGSKA (reference sequence). CDR3 sequence: CSASRGEQFF. The CDR3 DNA follows: TGCAGTGCTAGCCGGGGTGAGCAGTTCTTC.

V is TRBV9 and J is TRBJ2-3, with 9 bases lining up with TRBD2. The CDR3 is made up of 16 amino acids. Germline loops: CDR1 SGDLS, CDR2 YYNGEE. V gave up 4 bases and J gave up 1 base; unmatched junction bases: 7. CDR3 sequence reads: CASSSGQRGGTDTQYF. CDR3 bases: TGTGCCAGCAGCTCCGGTCAGCGGGGGGGCACAGATACGCAGTATTTT.

This sequence joins TRBV11-2 and TRBJ2-1; TRBD2 matches 12 bases. The CDR3 length is 19 residues. The J segment lost 0 bases and the V segment lost 3 bases, leaving 9 bases of the junction unmatched. Germline V gene data show CDR1 as SGHAT and CDR2 as FQNNGV. Here the CDR3 reads CASSLGRLAGVGSYNEQFF. The DNA of the CDR3 is TGTGCCAGCAGCTTGGGTCGACTAGCGGGAGTTGGCTCCTACAATGAGCAGTTCTTC. The full variable domain, rest sourced from reference TRBV11-2 and TRBJ2-1, is EAGVAQSPRYKIIEKRQSVAFWCNPISGHATLYWYQQILGQGPKLLIQFQNNGVVDDSQLPKDRFSAERLKGVDSTLKIQPAKLEDSAVYLCASSLGRLAGVGSYNEQFFGPGTRLTVL.

Concerning this clone: This CDR3 is also generated by other DNA sequences in the sample. The chain links TRBV6-5 to TRBJ1-1, with a tentative D call TRBD1 (6 bases). V lost 5 bases, J lost 0 bases, and 10 bases lay in between. CDR3 length: 14 amino acids. Germline V gives CDR1 MNHEY, CDR2 SVGAGI. The CDR3 DNA follows: TGTGCCAGCAGTCGCCCAGGGGTGAACACTGAAGCTTTCTTT. This encodes CASSRPGVNTEAFF.

In its sample, this clone was seen once. Other DNA sequences in this sample translate to the same CDR3. The chain employs TRBV9 and TRBJ1-6, with D tentatively TRBD1 (5 bases). Per the germline V gene, CDR1 is SGDLS and CDR2 is YYNGEE. The CDR3 contains 15 residues. Trimming removed 2 bases at V and 5 bases at J, with 11 bases between. CDR3 loop: CASSVGAPDNSPLHF. The DNA for the CDR3 is TGTGCCAGCAGCGTCGGGGCGCCCGATAATTCACCCCTCCACTTT.

The V and J genes are TRBV7-9 and TRBJ1-1; no firm D call. This CDR3 has 11 residues. Germline values: CDR1 SEHNR, CDR2 FQNEAQ (reference sequence). V dropped 1 base and J dropped 8 bases, with 5 bases sitting between them. CDR3 in DNA: TGTGCCAGCAGCTTAGAGAAGGAAGCTTTCTTT. This sequence encodes CASSLEKEAFF.

J is TRBJ1-6 and V is TRBV5-1; D is unresolved. Trimming took off 2 bases at V and 8 bases at J, with 11 bases between the two ends. Germline V gene data show CDR1 as SGHRS and CDR2 as YFSETQ. The CDR3 consists of 14 residues. As DNA, the CDR3 is TGCGCCAGCAGCTTAGCAGGAGCTGATTCACCCCTCCACTTT. Translation: CASSLAGADSPLHF.

J is TRBJ1-5 and V is TRBV27; no firm D call. Germline V gives CDR1 MNHEY, CDR2 SMNVEV (reference sequence). Trimming shortened V by 6 bases and J by 0 bases, and 9 bases separated the two germline ends. There are 14 residues in the CDR3. CDR3 nucleotide sequence: TGTGCCAGCAGAGAGACGGATAGCAATCAGCCCCAGCATTTT. Amino acids: CASRETDSNQPQHF.

The chain is built from TRBV28 and TRBJ1-5; perhaps TRBD1 as D (5 bases). V shed 6 bases and J shed 2 bases, with 14 bases lying between them. The length of the CDR3 is 15 residues. Germline V lookup: CDR1 MDHEN, CDR2 SYDVKM. DNA of the CDR3: TGTGCCAGCAGGCCAACAGGTTTGGGCAATCAGCCCCAGCATTTT. Translation gives CASRPTGLGNQPQHF. Full variable domain (rest looked up from reference TRBV28 and TRBJ1-5): DVKVTQSSRYLVKRTGEKVFLECVQDMDHENMFWYRQDPGLGLRLIYFSYDVKMKEKGDIPEGYSVSREKKERFSLILESASTNQTSMYLCASRPTGLGNQPQHFGDGTRLSIL.

This chain's CDR3 is CAIRTSGGSNTGELFF. The CDR3 DNA is TGTGCCATTCGGACTAGCGGGGGGTCGAACACCGGGGAGCTGTTTTTT. The chain couples TRBV19 to TRBJ2-2, with 14 bases that match TRBD2. Germline V gene data show CDR1 as LNHDA and CDR2 as SQIVND (reference sequence). The CDR3 runs 16 residues. Unmatched junction bases numbered 4, after V lost 10 bases and J lost 0 bases. Filled out from reference TRBV19 and TRBJ2-2, the complete variable domain reads DGGITQSPKYLFRKEGQNVTLSCEQNLNHDAMYWYRQDPGQGLRLIYYSQIVNDFQKGDIAEGYSVSREKKESFPLTVTSAQKNPTAFYLCAIRTSGGSNTGELFFGEGSRLTVL.

The rearrangement joins TRBV29-1 to TRBJ2-7; D unclear. CDR1 SQVTM and CDR2 ANQGSEA come from the germline V gene. Between the trimmed V and J ends, which lost 4 bases and 2 bases, there was a span of 12 bases. This CDR3 comprises 13 residues. The DNA of the CDR3 is TGCAGCGTTGCCAAGCAGTTAACCTACGAGCAGTACTTC. Protein: CSVAKQLTYEQYF.

The chain links TRBV28 to TRBJ1-2; 8 nucleotides align to TRBD1. CDR3 length: 16 amino acids. Germline assignment: CDR1 MDHEN and CDR2 SYDVKM. With V trimmed by 5 bases and J by 1 base, 9 bases remained unmatched. The CDR3 sequence: CASSPGQVLYNYGYTF. CDR3 nucleotide sequence: TGTGCCAGCAGTCCGGGACAGGTTCTTTATAACTATGGCTACACCTTC.

The chain carries TRBV7-9 and TRBJ2-4, with 9 nucleotides matching TRBD2. CDR1 and CDR2 from the germline V gene are SEHNR and FQNEAQ (reference sequence). Trimming removed 2 bases from V and 9 bases from J; junction bases left unmatched: 11. The CDR3 is made up of 16 amino acids. The CDR3 DNA sequence: TGTGCCAGCAGCTTAAGTGATAGCGGGAGACAGGGCATTCAGTACTTC. This translates into CASSLSDSGRQGIQYF. The complete variable domain, with remaining parts taken from reference TRBV7-9 and TRBJ2-4, reads DTGVSQNPRHKITKRGQNVTFRCDPISEHNRLYWYRQTLGQGPEFLTYFQNEAQLEKSRLLSDRFSAERPKGSFSTLEIQRTEQGDSAMYLCASSLSDSGRQGIQYFGAGTRLSVL.

The chain combines TRBV15 with TRBJ2-3; possible D gene TRBD1, 5 bases. The CDR3 runs to 15 residues. Germline V gene sequence: CDR1 LNHNV, CDR2 YYDKDF (reference sequence). Between the trimmed V and J ends, which lost 5 bases and 2 bases, there was a span of 14 bases. CDR3 sequence: CATSPRTQPTDTQYF. The CDR3 region has the DNA TGTGCCACCAGCCCTCGGACACAGCCCACAGATACGCAGTATTTT.